The 21 T cell receptor beta chains given below trace back to one sample, sequenced in a study of cytomegalovirus exposure and HLA in healthy donors. TCRdb keeps only in-frame clones here, not all; method: immunoSEQ multiplex PCR. The top ten clones hold approximately 0.95% of a sample with 260,000 or so clones, around 89% of them seen once. Sequenced sample: PBMCs. The receptors stem from a woman aged 18-30 years in good health and CMV-seronegative.

The V and J genes are TRBV5-1 and TRBJ2-1, with TRBD1 matching over 7 bases. The CDR3 length is 15 residues. The V gene's germline CDR1 is SGHRS and CDR2 YFSETQ. Unmatched junction bases numbered 9, after V lost 4 bases and J lost 5 bases. CDR3 nucleotides: TGCGCCAGCAGCCTTAAACAGACAGGGAACAATGAGCAGTTCTTC. Its translation: CASSLKQTGNNEQFF.

The gene calls are TRBV28 and TRBJ1-5; a weak D match, TRBD1 (6 bases). Trimming shortened V by 5 bases and J by 7 bases, and 18 bases separated the two germline ends. Per the germline V gene, CDR1 is MDHEN and CDR2 is SYDVKM. This CDR3 has 15 residues. DNA of the CDR3: TGTGCCAGCAGTCCAATACAGGGACTAGACCAGCCCCAGCATTTT. Translating gives CASSPIQGLDQPQHF.

The gene calls are TRBV7-3 and TRBJ2-5; TRBD1 might be the D (6 bases). CDR1 is SGHTA, CDR2 FQGTGA, per germline. Deletions cut 5 bases from V and 5 bases from J, with 12 bases between. CDR3 length: 13 residues. The CDR3 DNA sequence: TGTGCCAGCAGCCCAGGGGTACGGGAGACCCAGTACTTC. Amino acids: CASSPGVRETQYF.

The chain is built from TRBV5-1 and TRBJ2-7, with TRBD2 identical over 7 bases. The CDR3 spans 15 residues. The J segment lost 3 bases and the V segment lost 0 bases, leaving 6 bases of the junction unmatched. Germline V gene data show CDR1 as SGHRS and CDR2 as YFSETQ. The CDR3 protein is CASSLGGRADYEQYF. The CDR3 nucleotides read TGCGCCAGCAGCTTGGGTGGGAGGGCCGACTACGAGCAGTACTTC. Using reference TRBV5-1 and TRBJ2-7 for the parts outside the CDR3, the full variable domain is KAGVTQTPRYLIKTRGQQVTLSCSPISGHRSVSWYQQTPGQGLQFLFEYFSETQRNKGNFPGRFSGRQFSNSRSEMNVSTLELGDSALYLCASSLGGRADYEQYFGPGTRLTVT.

This clone was seen a single time. The chain uses TRBV28 and TRBJ1-5, with 9 bases lining up with TRBD1. The CDR3 totals 16 residues. Germline lookup yields CDR1 MDHEN and CDR2 SYDVKM. After removal of 3 bases from V and 5 bases from J, the junction contained 8 bases not matched to a gene. CDR3 loop: CASSFAGQGTYQPQHF. DNA of the CDR3: TGTGCCAGCAGTTTTGCGGGACAGGGCACATATCAGCCCCAGCATTTT.

V and J are TRBV18 and TRBJ1-5; TRBD1 matches 8 bases. J gave up 0 bases and V 4 bases, and 2 bases lay outside the gene matches. Looked up from germline, CDR1 is KGHSH and CDR2 is LQKENI. There are 15 residues in the CDR3. The CDR3 spells CASSLGTGSNQPQHF. CDR3 bases: TGTGCCAGCTCACTAGGGACAGGTAGCAATCAGCCCCAGCATTTT.

The chain joins TRBV19 to TRBJ2-6; 7 nucleotides match TRBD1. Germline V CDR1 and CDR2: LNHDA, SQIVND (reference sequence). This CDR3 region has 17 residues. Unmatched junction bases numbered 5, after V lost 3 bases and J lost 0 bases. In nucleotides, the CDR3 is TGTGCCAGTAGTATGGGACAGTCCCCCTCTGGGGCCAACGTCCTGACTTTC. Translation: CASSMGQSPSGANVLTF. Based on the CDR3 plus reference TRBV19 and TRBJ2-6, the full variable domain is DGGITQSPKYLFRKEGQNVTLSCEQNLNHDAMYWYRQDPGQGLRLIYYSQIVNDFQKGDIAEGYSVSREKKESFPLTVTSAQKNPTAFYLCASSMGQSPSGANVLTFGAGSRLTVL.

CDR3 bases: TGTGCCAGCAGCCCCCCCCCGGGGGGCTTAGGCGGTGAGCAGTTCTTC. Encoded protein: CASSPPPGGLGGEQFF. The rearrangement links TRBV7-3 to TRBJ2-1, with a possible D match to TRBD2 (7 bases). There are 16 residues in the CDR3. Germline CDR1 is SGHTA and CDR2 is FQGTGA. Trimming removed 5 bases from V and 9 bases from J, with 23 bases in between.

The chain links TRBV28 to TRBJ1-3, with D hard to call. The V and J ends lost 4 bases and 0 bases respectively, with 7 bases between them. Per germline, CDR1 MDHEN and CDR2 SYDVKM. CDR3 length equals 14 residues. The CDR3 nucleotides read TGTGCCAGCAGTTCTCGGGTCTCTGGAAACACCATATATTTT. Translating it yields CASSSRVSGNTIYF.

The genes are TRBV15 and TRBJ1-6, with D unresolved. CDR1 is LNHNV, CDR2 YYDKDF, per germline (reference sequence). The CDR3 sequence is 17 residues long. Trimming removed 1 base from V and 0 bases from J, with 10 bases in between. CDR3 protein: CATSRGGESSYNSPLHF. The CDR3 region has the DNA TGTGCCACCAGCAGAGGGGGAGAGAGCTCCTATAATTCACCCCTCCACTTT.

This clone was observed once. The chain links TRBV28 to TRBJ1-1; D uncertain. The CDR3 sequence is 14 residues long. Per germline, CDR1 MDHEN and CDR2 SYDVKM. V was cut by 3 bases and J by 1 base, with 9 bases left in between. CDR3 coding DNA: TGTGCCAGCAGTTTCTCCGGCGGGAACACTGAAGCTTTCTTT. Translating gives CASSFSGGNTEAFF.

The V and J genes are TRBV29-1 and TRBJ2-2, with 10 bases that match TRBD2. Looked up from germline, CDR1 is SQVTM and CDR2 is ANQGSEA. V gave up 6 bases and J gave up 4 bases; unmatched junction bases: 5. The CDR3 covers 14 residues. Here the CDR3 reads CSVGASGSTGELFF. In nucleotides, the CDR3 is TGCAGCGTAGGAGCTAGCGGGAGCACCGGGGAGCTGTTTTTT.

The V and J genes are TRBV6-7 and TRBJ2-7; 12 nucleotides align to TRBD1. TRBV6-7 is classed as an ORF, of uncertain function. This CDR3 has 17 residues. Unmatched junction bases numbered 12, after V lost 5 bases and J lost 4 bases. CDR3 bases: TGTGCCAGCAGTCACCGCCGGGACAGGGGGCATCGGTACGAGCAGTACTTC. It is translated as CASSHRRDRGHRYEQYF.

This chain joins TRBV28 and TRBJ2-7; D unresolved. CDR1 and CDR2 (germline): MDHEN, SYDVKM. The CDR3 sequence is 13 residues long. V was shortened by 8 bases and J by 4 bases, with 15 bases between the two germline ends. The CDR3 DNA follows: TGTGCCAGCTTTGATTCCCAGGTTTACGAGCAGTACTTC. This sequence encodes CASFDSQVYEQYF.

CDR3 in DNA: TGTGCCAGCAGCCCAGTGAGAGACAGGGGAAATTCGCTTTATGGCTACACCTTC. Protein sequence: CASSPVRDRGNSLYGYTF. The chain has TRBV7-6 and TRBJ1-2; 8 bases agree with TRBD1. The CDR3 runs 18 residues. Germline CDR1 is SGHVS and CDR2 is FNYEAQ. V gave up 5 bases and J gave up 5 bases; unmatched junction bases: 19. The full variable domain, rest sourced from reference TRBV7-6 and TRBJ1-2, is GAGVSQSPRYKVTKRGQDVALRCDPISGHVSLYWYRQALGQGPEFLTYFNYEAQQDKSGLPNDRFSAERPEGSISTLTIQRTEQRDSAMYRCASSPVRDRGNSLYGYTFGSGTRLTVV.

The chain joins TRBV7-9 to TRBJ2-4; weak D call: TRBD2 (5 bases). V was pared by 4 bases and J by 8 bases, with 9 bases between. The CDR3 totals 12 residues. The germline gives CDR1 SEHNR, CDR2 FQNEAQ (reference sequence). DNA for the CDR3: TGTGCCAGCAGCTCAGCGGAGCACATTCAGTACTTC. The encoded protein is CASSSAEHIQYF. The variable domain in full, with the rest retrieved from reference TRBV7-9 and TRBJ2-4, is DTGVSQNPRHKITKRGQNVTFRCDPISEHNRLYWYRQTLGQGPEFLTYFQNEAQLEKSRLLSDRFSAERPKGSFSTLEIQRTEQGDSAMYLCASSSAEHIQYFGAGTRLSVL.

This sequence joins TRBV27 and TRBJ2-3; 8 bases agree with TRBD1. The CDR3 totals 13 residues. CDR1 is MNHEY, CDR2 SMNVEV, per germline (reference sequence). V lost 6 bases to trimming and J lost 8 bases; unmatched junction nucleotides: 7. Written as DNA, the CDR3 is TGTGCCAGCAGCCACGGACAGGGAGGTACGCAGTATTTT. This sequence encodes CASSHGQGGTQYF.

This chain connects TRBV2 to TRBJ2-5; a possible D gene is TRBD2 (6 bases). Between the trimmed V and J ends, which lost 3 bases and 4 bases, there was a span of 15 bases. CDR1 and CDR2 (germline): SNHLY, FYNNEI. The CDR3 sequence is 15 residues long. This CDR3 reads CASSDPREFLETQYF. The CDR3 DNA is TGTGCCAGCAGTGATCCCCGGGAGTTTTTAGAGACCCAGTACTTC.

The gene calls are TRBV5-1 and TRBJ2-1, with 8 positions matching TRBD2. Losses at the gene ends were 3 bases for V and 7 bases for J; bases not matched to a gene: 6. Germline loops: CDR1 SGHRS, CDR2 YFSETQ. The CDR3 consists of 14 residues. This chain's CDR3 is CASSSKRELNEQFF. CDR3 coding DNA: TGCGCCAGCAGCTCTAAGCGGGAGTTGAATGAGCAGTTCTTC. The entire variable domain, with the rest obtained from reference TRBV5-1 and TRBJ2-1, is as follows: KAGVTQTPRYLIKTRGQQVTLSCSPISGHRSVSWYQQTPGQGLQFLFEYFSETQRNKGNFPGRFSGRQFSNSRSEMNVSTLELGDSALYLCASSSKRELNEQFFGPGTRLTVL.

The rearrangement uses TRBV7-9 and TRBJ2-1; 13 nucleotides align to TRBD2. Unmatched junction bases numbered 6, after V lost 5 bases and J lost 5 bases. The CDR3 spans 16 residues. In germline, CDR1 is SEHNR, CDR2 FQNEAQ (reference sequence). The CDR3 sequence: CASSPRTSGGDNEQFF. The CDR3 region has the DNA TGTGCCAGCAGCCCCCGGACTAGCGGGGGAGACAATGAGCAGTTCTTC.

V and J are TRBV28 and TRBJ2-3; 7 bases map to TRBD2. Germline assignment: CDR1 MDHEN and CDR2 SYDVKM. The CDR3 spans 16 residues. The ends lost 6 bases at V and 4 bases at J; junction bases unmatched: 13. The CDR3 loop reads CASSPEASGFSDTQYF. The CDR3 DNA reads TGTGCCAGCAGCCCCGAGGCTAGCGGATTCTCAGATACGCAGTATTTT.